These 28 T cell receptor beta chains were sequenced from one sample in a study of T-cell reconstitution after alpha-beta-depleted transplantation in children. The authors prepared the TCRbeta library with unique molecular identifiers. TCRdb itself ran the PCR reads through MiXCR, one entry per CDR3 protein. The data show some 300,000 distinct CDR3 sequences, 9.5% to 13% seen once. The sequencing used PBMCs, collected before TCRalphabeta/CD19-depleted stem cell transplant. These TCRs come from a boy under two years old with acute myeloid leukemia, due to receive a stem cell transplant.

Ten or more counts support this clonotype. The chain is built from TRBV20-1 and TRBJ2-1, with a possible D match to TRBD1 (5 bases). Germline values: CDR1 DFQATT, CDR2 SNEGSKA (reference sequence). V shed 4 bases and J shed 1 base, with 17 bases lying between them. This CDR3 is built from 16 residues. As DNA, the CDR3 is TGCAGTGCTATGACCCTACAGGCACCTTCCTACAATGAGCAGTTCTTC. This gives the protein CSAMTLQAPSYNEQFF.

This clonotype was counted ten times or more. The CDR3 region is CASSLVGTSREQYF. CDR3 nucleotide sequence: TGTGCCAGCAGCCTGGTGGGGACTAGTCGGGAGCAGTACTTC. The J gene is TRBJ2-7, the V gene TRBV5-4; 8 bases map to TRBD2. The ends lost 4 bases at V and 7 bases at J; junction bases unmatched: 10. This CDR3 is 14 amino acids long. Looked up from germline, CDR1 is SGHNT and CDR2 is YYREEE (reference sequence). Variable domain in full (rest from reference TRBV5-4 and TRBJ2-7): ETGVTQSPTHLIKTRGQQVTLRCSSQSGHNTVSWYQQALGQGPQFIFQYYREEENGRGNFPPRFSGLQFPNYSSELNVNALELDDSALYLCASSLVGTSREQYFGPGTRLTVT.

This clonotype showed up just a few times. The chain combines TRBV2 with TRBJ2-1; D not certain. CDR3 size: 12 residues. Per the germline V gene, CDR1 is SNHLY and CDR2 is FYNNEI. V was trimmed by 4 bases and J by 6 bases, leaving 7 bases between them. CDR3: CASSGLGNEQFF. CDR3 nucleotide sequence: TGTGCCAGCAGTGGGTTGGGCAATGAGCAGTTCTTC.

This clonotype was recorded many times. The genes are TRBV4-1 and TRBJ2-3; 9 positions agree with TRBD1. CDR3 size: 17 residues. Trimming took 0 bases from V and 2 from J; bases not matched to a gene: 6. CDR1 is MGHRA, CDR2 YSYEKL, per germline. CDR3 amino acids: CASSQEGQGAFTDTQYF. In nucleotides, the CDR3 is TGCGCCAGCAGCCAAGAGGGACAGGGAGCATTCACAGATACGCAGTATTTT.

This clonotype was seen once. The chain recombines TRBV12-3 or TRBV12-4 with TRBJ2-1; 9 bases line up with TRBD2. The CDR3 has 15 residues. The trim removed 3 bases at V and 4 bases at J, leaving 4 bases unmatched. This CDR3 reads CASSLRSGGYNEQFF. As DNA, the CDR3 is TGTGCCAGCAGTTTGCGAAGCGGGGGGTACAATGAGCAGTTCTTC.

At least ten counts were recorded for this clonotype. V usage is TRBV6-4 and J usage is TRBJ2-2; D call uncertain. Trimming removed 0 bases at V and 3 bases at J, with 2 bases between. Germline V gene lookup returns CDR1 MRHNA and CDR2 SNTAGT. This CDR3 region has 13 residues. CDR3 amino acids: CASSDSDTGELFF. The CDR3 nucleotides are TGTGCCAGCAGTGACTCAGACACCGGGGAGCTGTTTTTT.

This clonotype was found many times. The chain has TRBV6-5 and TRBJ2-5, with 7 bases aligning to TRBD2. Trimming took 4 bases from V and 1 from J; bases not matched to a gene: 12. Germline CDR1 and CDR2: MNHEY and SVGAGI. There are 17 residues in the CDR3. The CDR3 here is CASSSRKGLVGQETQYF. CDR3 in DNA: TGTGCCAGCAGTTCTCGTAAAGGACTAGTTGGCCAAGAGACCCAGTACTTC.

This clonotype was detected ten times or more. The J gene is TRBJ2-7, the V gene TRBV20-1; TRBD2 agrees at 14 bases. Germline-derived CDR1 and CDR2 are DFQATT and SNEGSKA (reference sequence). The V gene end was trimmed by 3 bases and the J gene end by 4 bases; junction bases not matched to a gene: 8. The CDR3 loop spans 16 amino acids. The CDR3 spells CSASSSGTSGSYEQYF. In nucleotides, the CDR3 is TGCAGTGCTAGTAGTTCCGGGACTAGCGGGAGTTACGAGCAGTACTTC.

This clonotype was seen at least ten times. This chain joins TRBV7-3 and TRBJ2-3; possible D gene TRBD2, 6 bases. Germline CDR1 reads SGHTA; CDR2 reads FQGTGA. V gave up 0 bases and J gave up 0 bases, with 7 bases separating them. This CDR3 is 15 amino acids long. The CDR3 coding sequence is TGTGCCAGCAGCTTAACGGGGGGTAGCACAGATACGCAGTATTTT. This encodes CASSLTGGSTDTQYF.

The sample holds many counts of this clonotype. The genes are TRBV5-1 and TRBJ2-6, with D possibly being TRBD1 or TRBD2 (5 bases each). Germline V gene data show CDR1 as SGHRS and CDR2 as YFSETQ. This CDR3 contains 15 residues. Trimming cost V 2 bases and J 3 bases, with 9 bases left between them. The CDR3 is CASSFEGRGANVLTF. CDR3 bases: TGCGCCAGCAGCTTCGAGGGACGTGGGGCCAACGTCCTGACTTTC. Variable domain in full (rest from reference TRBV5-1 and TRBJ2-6): KAGVTQTPRYLIKTRGQQVTLSCSPISGHRSVSWYQQTPGQGLQFLFEYFSETQRNKGNFPGRFSGRQFSNSRSEMNVSTLELGDSALYLCASSFEGRGANVLTFGAGSRLTVL.

This clonotype occurred many times. The V gene is TRBV12-3 or TRBV12-4, the J gene TRBJ2-2; no reliable D call. Trimming shortened V by 6 bases and J by 3 bases, and 5 bases separated the two germline ends. The length of the CDR3 is 12 residues. CDR3 nucleotide sequence: TGTGCCAGCAGCCGGTACACCGGGGAGCTGTTTTTT. Translated: CASSRYTGELFF.

This clonotype was counted at least ten times. The chain couples TRBV20-1 to TRBJ2-5, with 7 bases fitting TRBD2. The CDR3 loop spans 13 amino acids. The ends lost 3 bases at V and 3 bases at J; junction bases unmatched: 4. Germline assignment: CDR1 DFQATT and CDR2 SNEGSKA (reference sequence). This chain's CDR3 is CSASASGKETQYF. CDR3 nucleotide sequence: TGCAGTGCTAGCGCCAGCGGGAAAGAGACCCAGTACTTC.

This clonotype was detected many times. The genes are TRBV28 and TRBJ2-1; 14 nucleotides line up with TRBD2. With 11 bases clipped from V and 8 bases from J, the junction kept 5 bases outside the gene matches. Per germline, CDR1 MDHEN and CDR2 SYDVKM. This CDR3 region has 13 residues. The CDR3 sequence: CAGTSGSLDEQFF. CDR3 coding DNA: TGTGCCGGGACTAGCGGGAGTCTCGATGAGCAGTTCTTC.

The chain links TRBV7-2 to TRBJ1-5; the D is unclear. Germline lookup yields CDR1 SGHTA and CDR2 FQGNSA. Deletions cut 5 bases from V and 7 bases from J, with 18 bases between. This CDR3 is built from 15 residues. The CDR3 DNA reads as TGTGCCAGCAGCCCTAGGACCGGGGTCGGACAGCCCCAGCATTTT. Translation gives CASSPRTGVGQPQHF.

The V gene is TRBV7-4, the J gene TRBJ2-5, with D perhaps TRBD1 (5 bases). CDR1 and CDR2 (germline): SGHVT, SQSDAQ. V was clipped by 1 base and J by 0 bases, with 15 bases between them. The CDR3 contains 17 residues. CDR3 loop: CASSLGSRERYQETQYF. The DNA for the CDR3 is TGTGCCAGCAGCTTAGGGTCCAGGGAAAGGTACCAAGAGACCCAGTACTTC.

In its sample, this clonotype was seen many times. V gene TRBV10-3 combines with J gene TRBJ2-1; 8 nucleotides align to TRBD2. V dropped 7 bases and J dropped 0; count of bases not matched to a gene: 5. Germline CDR1 is ENHRY and CDR2 is SYGVKD. This CDR3 spans 15 amino acids. CDR3 in amino acids: CAITTSGSSYNEQFF. DNA of the CDR3: TGTGCCATCACCACTAGCGGCAGCTCCTACAATGAGCAGTTCTTC.

This clonotype was detected ten times or more. The rearrangement uses TRBV5-5 and TRBJ2-1, with 10 bases that match TRBD2. The V and J ends lost 4 bases and 4 bases, in that order; junction bases with no gene match: 8. Germline lookup yields CDR1 SGHKS and CDR2 YYEKEE (reference sequence). CDR3 length equals 16 residues. The CDR3 protein is CASSPITTSGYNEQFF. DNA of the CDR3: TGTGCCAGCAGCCCGATAACGACTAGCGGGTACAATGAGCAGTTCTTC.

The chain employs TRBV18 and TRBJ1-2; 7 positions match TRBD1. CDR1 and CDR2 (germline): KGHSH, LQKENI. Unmatched junction bases numbered 9, after V lost 4 bases and J lost 4 bases. The CDR3 has 15 amino acids. The CDR3 spells CASSRGTDNRYGYTF. Written as DNA, the CDR3 is TGTGCCAGCTCACGGGGGACAGACAATCGCTATGGCTACACCTTC.

A few counts support this clonotype. The chain links TRBV18 to TRBJ2-1; D remains ambiguous. The CDR3 runs 14 residues. Looked up from germline, CDR1 is KGHSH and CDR2 is LQKENI. The V end was cut by 2 bases, the J end by 3 bases, with 8 bases between. The CDR3 loop is CASSPGFGYNEQFF. The CDR3 DNA sequence: TGTGCCAGCTCACCAGGGTTCGGCTACAATGAGCAGTTCTTC. Complete variable domain (other parts from reference TRBV18 and TRBJ2-1): NAGVMQNPRHLVRRRGQEARLRCSPMKGHSHVYWYRQLPEEGLKFMVYLQKENIIDESGMPKERFSAEFPKEGPSILRIQQVVRGDSAAYFCASSPGFGYNEQFFGPGTRLTVL.

This clonotype was counted only a few times. The J gene is TRBJ2-5, the V gene TRBV20-1; 7 bases match TRBD2. From germline, CDR1 is DFQATT and CDR2 SNEGSKA (reference sequence). The junction had 12 bases not matched to a gene; V was cut back by 5 bases and J by 3 bases. This CDR3 contains 15 residues. CDR3 sequence (DNA): TGCAGTGCTCGCAGCGGGACCCTTGTCAAAGAGACCCAGTACTTC. Translating gives CSARSGTLVKETQYF.

Ten or more counts support this clonotype. The chain has TRBV9 and TRBJ2-1; 12 bases match TRBD2. The trim removed 3 bases at V and 5 bases at J, leaving 6 bases unmatched. CDR3 length: 16 residues. Germline CDR1 SGDLS, CDR2 YYNGEE. The CDR3 DNA follows: TGTGCCAGCAGCGCAGACCTAGCGGGAGGGGACAATGAGCAGTTCTTC. It specifies CASSADLAGGDNEQFF.

This clonotype was picked up many times. The CDR3 spells CASSLERLADYEQYF. As DNA, the CDR3 is TGTGCCAGCAGCTTGGAGCGACTGGCGGACTACGAGCAGTACTTC. The chain employs TRBV5-6 and TRBJ2-7, with D hard to call. Trimming pared 0 bases from V and 3 bases from J, leaving 13 bases between. The germline gives CDR1 SGHDT, CDR2 YYEEEE. The CDR3 has 15 amino acids. Variable domain in full (rest from reference TRBV5-6 and TRBJ2-7): DAGVTQSPTHLIKTRGQQVTLRCSPKSGHDTVSWYQQALGQGPQFIFQYYEEEERQRGNFPDRFSGHQFPNYSSELNVNALLLGDSALYLCASSLERLADYEQYFGPGTRLTVT.

This clonotype appeared a few times. This sequence joins TRBV21-1 and TRBJ2-4; TRBD2 is the table's D call, not checked against the DNA. TRBV21-1 constitutes a pseudogene. The CDR3 loop spans 23 amino acids. CDR3 nucleotides: TGTGCCAGCAGTATCAACCAGCAAACCGGGACTAGCGGGAGGGCCGCCCGGTCGGACATTCAGTACTTC. Its translation is CASSINQQTGTSGRAARSDIQYF.

This clonotype was detected only once. The DNA of the CDR3 is TGTGCCAGCAGCCAAGGTGGAAACTCCCTCTACGAGCAGTACTTC. This sequence encodes CASSQGGNSLYEQYF. The chain employs TRBV14 and TRBJ2-7; D is unresolved. Germline V lookup: CDR1 SGHDN, CDR2 FVKESK. Trimming shortened V by 1 base and J by 3 bases, and 13 bases separated the two germline ends. This CDR3 spans 15 amino acids. The full variable domain, in which reference TRBV14 and TRBJ2-7 provide the parts outside the CDR3, is EAGVTQFPSHSVIEKGQTVTLRCDPISGHDNLYWYRRVMGKEIKFLLHFVKESKQDESGMPNNRFLAERTGGTYSTLKVQPAELEDSGVYFCASSQGGNSLYEQYFGPGTRLTVT.

This clonotype was detected only a few times. CDR3 DNA: TGTGCCAGCTTGCCCGGGAGCACCGGGGAGCTGTTTTTT. This gives the protein CASLPGSTGELFF. V gene TRBV5-5 combines with J gene TRBJ2-2; D is perhaps TRBD2 (6 bases). CDR1 and CDR2 from the germline V gene are SGHKS and YYEKEE (reference sequence). The CDR3 is 13 residues long. V was pared by 7 bases and J by 4 bases, with 11 bases between.

This clonotype was seen a few times. The rearrangement joins TRBV10-3 to TRBJ2-5; perhaps TRBD1 as D (5 bases). V shed 7 bases and J shed 2 bases, with 20 bases lying between them. Germline CDR1 is ENHRY and CDR2 is SYGVKD. The CDR3 covers 16 residues. The CDR3 loop reads CAITSPGYPGQETQYF. In nucleotides, the CDR3 is TGTGCCATCACCTCCCCAGGGTACCCGGGTCAAGAGACCCAGTACTTC.

Ten or more counts support this clonotype. V usage is TRBV12-3 or TRBV12-4 and J usage is TRBJ2-5, with D unresolved. CDR3 length equals 14 residues. V was clipped by 5 bases and J by 9 bases, with 19 bases between them. CDR3 region: CASSPRLQSRAQYF. The CDR3 nucleotides are TGTGCCAGCAGTCCTCGACTCCAATCAAGGGCCCAGTACTTC.

This clonotype has at least ten counts. This sequence joins TRBV25-1 and TRBJ2-7, with a weak D call TRBD2 (7 bases). V lost 4 bases and J 6 bases, leaving 16 bases between the germline ends. This CDR3 region has 14 residues. Germline CDR1 is MGHDK and CDR2 is SYGVNS. CDR3 DNA: TGTGCCAGCAGTGCGTTTGGGGAGGGGGTCGAGCAGTACTTC. This codes for CASSAFGEGVEQYF.